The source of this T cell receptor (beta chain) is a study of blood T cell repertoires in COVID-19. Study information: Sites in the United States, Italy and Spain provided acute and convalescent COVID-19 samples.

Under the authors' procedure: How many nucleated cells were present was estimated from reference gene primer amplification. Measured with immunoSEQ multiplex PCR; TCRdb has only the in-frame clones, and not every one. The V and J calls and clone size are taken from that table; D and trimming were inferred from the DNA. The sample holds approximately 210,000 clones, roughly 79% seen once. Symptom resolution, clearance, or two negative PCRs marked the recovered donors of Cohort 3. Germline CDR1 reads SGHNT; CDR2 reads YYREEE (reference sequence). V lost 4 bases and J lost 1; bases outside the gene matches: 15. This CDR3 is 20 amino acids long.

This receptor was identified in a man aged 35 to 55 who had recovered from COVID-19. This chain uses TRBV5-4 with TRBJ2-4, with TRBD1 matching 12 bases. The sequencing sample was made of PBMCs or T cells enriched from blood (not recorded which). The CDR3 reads CASSAGQGATTGGAKNIQYF. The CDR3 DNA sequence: TGTGCCAGCAGCGCGGGACAGGGGGCAACTACCGGAGGGGCCAAAAACATTCAGTACTTC.